A single sample gave rise to the 21 T cell receptor beta chains below, sequenced in a study of beta chain features in type 1 diabetes. Regarding the study as a whole: Type 1 diabetes patients had TCRB CDR3s that were shorter (moderately but significantly so) in all four CD4+ subsets.

These receptors are not linked to any known antigen. Sequenced material consisted of expressed TCRB transcripts (all of the isolated RNA was reverse transcribed). The method was immunoSEQ multiplex PCR; TCRdb's version includes in-frame clones alone and lacks a portion of them. The sample has hundreds of thousands of clones; around an eighth are singletons. The sequencing sample was made of naive CD4+ T cells from blood. These receptors all stem from a man aged 18 to 30 with type 1 diabetes.

The J gene is TRBJ1-3, the V gene TRBV4-1; D perhaps matches TRBD1 (6 bases). The germline V gene encodes CDR1 MGHRA and CDR2 YSYEKL. There are 16 residues in the CDR3. Trimming took 4 bases from V and 3 from J, leaving 16 bases between them. CDR3 nucleotide sequence: TGCGCCAGCAGCCGCGGACGGACAGAGCGTGGAAACACCATATATTTT. Protein product: CASSRGRTERGNTIYF.

This chain uses TRBV18 with TRBJ2-1, with TRBD2 as a possible D gene (7 bases). Germline-derived CDR1 and CDR2 are KGHSH and LQKENI. The length of the CDR3 is 16 residues. V was pared by 6 bases and J by 0 bases, with 15 bases between. The CDR3 DNA sequence: TGTGCCAGCTCGAAGGGAGGGGGGAGCTCCTACAATGAGCAGTTCTTC. The encoded protein is CASSKGGGSSYNEQFF.

The CDR3 sequence is CASSENRHGPGGYTF. CDR3 DNA sequence: TGCGCCAGCAGCGAAAACCGACACGGCCCGGGGGGCTACACCTTC. The rearrangement uses TRBV5-1 and TRBJ1-2; D is ambiguous. CDR1 and CDR2 from the germline V gene are SGHRS and YFSETQ. V was pared by 4 bases and J by 8 bases, with 21 bases between. This CDR3 is 15 amino acids long.

CDR3 amino acids: CASSSGEGKLFF. CDR3 nucleotide sequence: TGTGCCAGCAGCTCGGGAGAGGGAAAACTGTTTTTT. The chain joins TRBV7-9 to TRBJ1-4; the D is unclear. The germline V and J ends were trimmed by 4 bases and 10 bases, with 10 bases remaining between them. This CDR3 comprises 12 residues. The germline CDR1 and CDR2 sequences are SEHNR and FQNEAQ (reference sequence).

This clone came up a few times. V and J are TRBV11-1 and TRBJ2-7; D is possibly TRBD2 (6 bases). CDR1 SGHAT and CDR2 FQDESV come from the germline V gene (reference sequence). Trimming stripped 0 bases from V and 3 bases from J, with 15 bases between. There are 16 residues in the CDR3. CDR3 amino acids: CASSLATTQGGYEQYF. CDR3 DNA sequence: TGTGCCAGCAGCTTAGCGACGACCCAGGGAGGCTACGAGCAGTACTTC. Variable domain in full (rest from reference TRBV11-1 and TRBJ2-7): EAEVAQSPRYKITEKSQAVAFWCDPISGHATLYWYRQILGQGPELLVQFQDESVVDDSQLPKDRFSAERLKGVDSTLKIQPAELGDSAMYLCASSLATTQGGYEQYFGPGTRLTVT.

This clone was seen more than once but under ten times. This rearrangement joins TRBV2 to TRBJ2-5; the match to TRBD2 covers 12 bases. This CDR3 spans 16 amino acids. V dropped 4 bases and J dropped 0; count of bases not matched to a gene: 3. CDR1 and CDR2 from the germline V gene are SNHLY and FYNNEI. DNA for the CDR3: TGTGCCAGCAGTGCTGGACTAGCGGGGTACCAAGAGACCCAGTACTTC. It codes for CASSAGLAGYQETQYF. Using reference TRBV2 and TRBJ2-5 for the parts outside the CDR3, the full variable domain is EPEVTQTPSHQVTQMGQEVILRCVPISNHLYFYWYRQILGQKVEFLVSFYNNEISEKSEIFDDQFSVERPDGSNFTLKIRSTKLEDSAMYFCASSAGLAGYQETQYFGPGTRLLVL.

The V call is TRBV7-9, the J call TRBJ2-7; 13 bases fit TRBD2. J was trimmed by 0 bases and V by 4 bases; bases with no gene match: 9. The CDR3 has 18 amino acids. CDR1 is SEHNR and CDR2 is FQNEAQ in the germline V gene (reference sequence). The CDR3 loop reads CASSSSTSGGPFSYEQYF. The CDR3 DNA reads TGTGCCAGCAGCTCCTCGACTAGCGGGGGGCCATTCTCCTACGAGCAGTACTTC. The full variable domain, rest sourced from reference TRBV7-9 and TRBJ2-7, is DTGVSQNPRHKITKRGQNVTFRCDPISEHNRLYWYRQTLGQGPEFLTYFQNEAQLEKSRLLSDRFSAERPKGSFSTLEIQRTEQGDSAMYLCASSSSTSGGPFSYEQYFGPGTRLTVT.

This clone was seen only a few times. The rearrangement uses TRBV6-1 and TRBJ2-7; 10 nucleotides align to TRBD1. V shed 10 bases, J shed 3 bases, and the junction held 9 bases outside the gene matches. The CDR3 is 14 amino acids. CDR1 MNHNS and CDR2 SASEGT come from the germline V gene. This chain's CDR3 is CAIRNRDRGYEQYF. The CDR3 region has the DNA TGTGCCATCAGGAACCGGGACAGGGGCTACGAGCAGTACTTC.

This CDR3 is CASSSGQSLSYGYTF. Written as DNA, the CDR3 is TGTGCCAGTAGTTCAGGACAGTCGCTAAGCTATGGCTACACCTTC. The genes are TRBV19 and TRBJ1-2; D perhaps matches TRBD1 (6 bases). The CDR3 runs 15 residues. The germline V and J ends were trimmed by 5 bases and 4 bases, with 17 bases remaining between them. The germline CDR1 and CDR2 sequences are LNHDA and SQIVND (reference sequence).

This chain joins TRBV7-6 and TRBJ1-2; D is unclear. Per the germline V gene, CDR1 is SGHVS and CDR2 is FNYEAQ. Trimming took 4 bases from V and 5 from J, leaving 11 bases between them. This CDR3 is built from 13 residues. CDR3 amino acids: CASSSPGGYGYTF. CDR3 DNA: TGTGCCAGCAGCTCCCCCGGAGGGTATGGCTACACCTTC.

This clone has a handful of counts. V gene TRBV25-1 combines with J gene TRBJ2-3, with 9 bases that match TRBD1. Germline loops: CDR1 MGHDK, CDR2 SYGVNS. The V gene end was trimmed by 1 base and the J gene end by 5 bases; junction bases not matched to a gene: 4. This CDR3 contains 15 residues. This CDR3 reads CASSESTGGKDTQYF. In DNA, the CDR3 is TGTGCCAGCAGTGAATCGACAGGGGGGAAAGATACGCAGTATTTT.

The CDR3 sequence: CASSERWRTEAFF. The CDR3 coding sequence is TGTGCCAGCAGTGAAAGGTGGAGGACTGAAGCTTTCTTT. V is TRBV2 and J is TRBJ1-1, with D uncertain. CDR3 length: 13 amino acids. Between the trimmed V and J ends, which lost 2 bases and 5 bases, there was a span of 9 bases. The germline V gene encodes CDR1 SNHLY and CDR2 FYNNEI.

This clone was counted only a few times. V usage is TRBV19 and J usage is TRBJ1-1; D unresolved. From germline, CDR1 is LNHDA and CDR2 SQIVND (reference sequence). V dropped 1 base and J dropped 6 bases, with 18 bases sitting between them. The CDR3 consists of 16 residues. The CDR3 DNA reads TGTGCCAGTAGTATAGGGCCACGAGGTGGGTACGCTGAAGCTTTCTTT. Translated, it gives CASSIGPRGGYAEAFF.

This clone was picked up a small number of times. V and J are TRBV30 and TRBJ2-7; D is possibly TRBD1 (6 bases). The CDR3 consists of 13 residues. Trimming left V 2 bases short and J 2 bases short, with 10 bases between. CDR1 and CDR2 (germline): GTSNPN, SVGIG (reference sequence). The CDR3: CAWSTDRTYEQYF. DNA for the CDR3: TGTGCCTGGAGTACTGACAGGACCTACGAGCAGTACTTC.

This clone was counted between two and nine times. The V and J genes are TRBV7-9 and TRBJ1-4; TRBD1 might be the D (6 bases). V was trimmed by 5 bases and J by 3 bases, leaving 22 bases between them. There are 18 residues in the CDR3. CDR1 is SEHNR and CDR2 is FQNEAQ in the germline V gene (reference sequence). The CDR3 sequence is CASSPRGQPGEANEKLFF. The CDR3 coding sequence is TGTGCCAGCAGCCCGAGGGGCCAACCAGGGGAGGCTAATGAAAAACTGTTTTTT.

This chain joins TRBV7-9 and TRBJ1-2; the D is unclear. The CDR3 is 14 amino acids. CDR1 is SEHNR and CDR2 is FQNEAQ in the germline V gene (reference sequence). Trimming shortened V by 1 base and J by 3 bases, and 9 bases separated the two germline ends. The CDR3 sequence is CASSLDGRDYGYTF. Written as DNA, the CDR3 is TGTGCCAGCAGCTTAGACGGGAGGGACTATGGCTACACCTTC.

The CDR3 sequence: CAIRGTADEAFF. Here the CDR3 DNA reads TGTGCCATCAGAGGGACAGCGGATGAAGCTTTCTTT. V gene TRBV10-3 combines with J gene TRBJ1-1; TRBD1 agrees at 7 bases. The CDR3 has 12 residues. Germline V CDR1 and CDR2: ENHRY, SYGVKD. Unmatched junction bases numbered 5, after V lost 6 bases and J lost 7 bases.

A few counts support this clone. The chain employs TRBV5-1 and TRBJ1-2, with 8 bases lining up with TRBD1. Germline trimming cut 4 bases from V and 6 bases from J; bases unmatched to any gene: 2. Germline CDR1 and CDR2: SGHRS and YFSETQ. The CDR3 has 12 amino acids. CDR3 residues: CASSGGQDGYTF. As DNA, the CDR3 is TGCGCCAGCAGCGGGGGACAGGATGGCTACACCTTC.

This clone has more than one count but fewer than ten. The chain combines TRBV29-1 with TRBJ1-1; no clear D gene. Germline lookup yields CDR1 SQVTM and CDR2 ANQGSEA. The CDR3 is 13 residues long. V lost 4 bases, J lost 0 bases, and 9 bases lay in between. The CDR3 region is CSVAGGVNTEAFF. Here the CDR3 DNA reads TGCAGCGTTGCTGGTGGGGTGAACACTGAAGCTTTCTTT.

V usage is TRBV7-9 and J usage is TRBJ1-4, with D possibly being TRBD1 (5 bases). The CDR3 totals 14 residues. Germline CDR1 reads SEHNR; CDR2 reads FQNEAQ (reference sequence). V shed 5 bases and J shed 7 bases, with 14 bases lying between them. In DNA form, the CDR3 reads TGTGCCAGCAGCCGCCCTGCAGGGCGTGAAAAACTGTTTTTT. Protein sequence: CASSRPAGREKLFF. The full variable domain, in which reference TRBV7-9 and TRBJ1-4 provide the parts outside the CDR3, is DTGVSQNPRHKITKRGQNVTFRCDPISEHNRLYWYRQTLGQGPEFLTYFQNEAQLEKSRLLSDRFSAERPKGSFSTLEIQRTEQGDSAMYLCASSRPAGREKLFFGSGTQLSVL.

This clone was detected a few times. V is TRBV4-2 and J is TRBJ1-2, with unresolved D. This CDR3 is 13 amino acids long. Germline V gene data show CDR1 as LGHNA and CDR2 as YNFKEQ. V was trimmed by 0 bases and J by 4 bases, leaving 6 bases between them. In nucleotides, the CDR3 is TGTGCCAGCAGCCAAGAAAGGGCCTATGGCTACACCTTC. It is translated as CASSQERAYGYTF.